This is a list of T cell receptor beta chains from one sample in a study of blood T cell repertoires in COVID-19. Sequencing used immunoSEQ multiplex PCR; TCRdb keeps in-frame clones, though not all of them. The data contain around 310,000 clones, 90% of them seen just once; the ten biggest clones take up roughly 1%. The specimen was peripheral blood. The receptors derive from a woman between 35 and 50 years old with COVID-19, enrolled during active disease. CDR3s include the opening cysteine and the closing phenylalanine or tryptophan. A D gene is named only where the DNA matches it firmly. Some rows mark clone size as missing; the rest say once, few, many or name a class of expanded clone.

d_call j_call clone_size v_call cdr3_nt cdr3_aa
. TRBJ2-7 . TRBV6-5 TGTGCCAGCAGTTACTCGATGGTGAGAGCGATTTACGAGCAGTACTTC CASSYSMVRAIYEQYF
TRBD1 TRBJ1-1 . TRBV15 TGTGCCACCAGCAGAGATCAAGGACAGGGGGCCTGGAACACTGAAGCTTTCTTT CATSRDQGQGAWNTEAFF
. TRBJ2-5 . TRBV30 TGTGCCTGGAGTTCGGGACTGCTTAACCAAGAGACCCAGTACTTC CAWSSGLLNQETQYF
TRBD1 TRBJ1-5 . TRBV2 TGTGCCAGCAGTAAGGGACAGGGGGCTAATCAGCCCCAGCATTTT CASSKGQGANQPQHF
TRBD1 TRBJ2-7 once TRBV18 TGTGCCAGCTCCCGCGACAGGGGGCCATCCTACGAGCAGTACTTC CASSRDRGPSYEQYF
TRBD1 TRBJ1-5 . TRBV28 TGTGCCAGCAGTTTGACAGGGCCAAATCAGCCCCAGCATTTT CASSLTGPNQPQHF
. TRBJ2-7 . TRBV5-1 TGCGCCAGCAGTCCGGGACTCCGGCCCTCACCGAGCTCCTACGAGCAGTACTTC CASSPGLRPSPSSYEQYF
TRBD1 TRBJ1-5 . TRBV6-2/TRBV6-3 TGTGCCAGCAGTTACTCCAGACAGGGGGCTTTTAGCAATCAGCCCCAGCATTTT CASSYSRQGAFSNQPQHF
. TRBJ2-1 . TRBV18 TGTGCCAGCTCACCAGTAATGGGAGACAATGAGCAGTTCTTC CASSPVMGDNEQFF
. TRBJ1-1 . TRBV28 TGTGCCAGCAGTTTGTTCAGGGAAGACACTGAAGCTTTCTTT CASSLFREDTEAFF
. TRBJ1-2 . TRBV9 TGTGCCAGCAGCGTAGATGCAGGCTATGGCTACACCTTC CASSVDAGYGYTF
TRBD1 TRBJ2-7 . TRBV2 TGTGCCAGCAGTAATTACAGGGGTCCCGAGCAGTACTTC CASSNYRGPEQYF
. TRBJ1-6 . TRBV15 TGTGCCACCAGCAGATGGAGACAGGAAAGTAATTCACCCCTCCACTTT CATSRWRQESNSPLHF
TRBD1 TRBJ2-2 . TRBV6-5 TGTGCCAGCAGTTACTACAGGGGGCTGAACACCGGGGAGCTGTTTTTT CASSYYRGLNTGELFF
TRBD2 TRBJ2-7 . TRBV10-3 TGTGCCATCAGGACGACTAGCGGGGGGATCTACGAGCAGTACTTC CAIRTTSGGIYEQYF
. TRBJ1-5 . TRBV7-2 TGTGCCAGCAGCTTGCGACAGGATAATCAGCCCCAGCATTTT CASSLRQDNQPQHF
. TRBJ1-3 . TRBV18 TGTGCCAGCCGCCGGGGGGACTCTGGAAACACCATATATTTT CASRRGDSGNTIYF
. TRBJ2-6 . TRBV4-3 TGCGCCAGCAGCCAAGGATCAGGGCCCTCTGGGGCCAACGTCCTGACTTTC CASSQGSGPSGANVLTF
TRBD1 TRBJ1-1 . TRBV5-1 TGCGCCAGCAGCCGAGAGGGACAGATAGGGAACACTGAAGCTTTCTTT CASSREGQIGNTEAFF
. TRBJ2-1 . TRBV5-1 TGCGCCAGCAGCTTGGATGGGACTCATATGGGCTCCTACAATGAGCAGTTCTTC CASSLDGTHMGSYNEQFF
. TRBJ1-5 . TRBV28 TGTGCCAGCACCAAACGCACGGGGGGGCGACTTTATAGCAATCAGCCCCAGCATTTT CASTKRTGGRLYSNQPQHF
. TRBJ2-1 . TRBV10-3 TGTGCCACCGAAGCAGGAGGGGTGGATGAGCAGTTCTTC CATEAGGVDEQFF
. TRBJ1-1 . TRBV29-1 TGCAGCGTTGATGGCGGCACTGAAGCTTTCTTT CSVDGGTEAFF
. TRBJ1-5 . TRBV6-5 TGTGCCAGCAGTCATAGCCTTAACACCAATCAGCCCCAGCATTTT CASSHSLNTNQPQHF
TRBD2 TRBJ2-3 . TRBV3-1/TRBV3-2 TGTGCCACTCAGGGACTAGCGGGGGTTGCAGATACGCAGTATTTT CATQGLAGVADTQYF
. TRBJ2-3 . TRBV11-2 TGTGCCAGCAGCTTACAGGGGAATACGCAGTATTTT CASSLQGNTQYF
. TRBJ2-7 . TRBV27 TGTGCCAGCAGTAGTTTGGGCCTCCTTCCCTACGAGCAGTACTTC CASSSLGLLPYEQYF
TRBD2 TRBJ2-7 . TRBV4-3 TGCGCCAGCAGCCAGGGACTAGCGGGAACCTACGAGCAGTACTTC CASSQGLAGTYEQYF
. TRBJ2-7 . TRBV28 TGTGCCAGCAGTTCAGGGTCGTACGAGCAGTACTTC CASSSGSYEQYF
. TRBJ1-3 . TRBV28 TGTGCCAGCAGGGAAGGGGGGGCCCAGGATTTT CASREGGAQDF
. TRBJ1-2 . TRBV28 TGTGCCAGCAGGGGGGCCTATGGCTACACCTTC CASRGAYGYTF
TRBD1 TRBJ1-2 . TRBV19 TGTGCCAGTAGTATCGGGACAGGGATCCACTATGGCTACACCTTC CASSIGTGIHYGYTF
TRBD1 TRBJ1-2 . TRBV4-1 TGCGCCAGCAGCCAAGACGCGACAGGGGGCAGTGGCTATGGCTACACCTTC CASSQDATGGSGYGYTF
. TRBJ2-6 . TRBV7-9 TGTGCCAGCACCCTAGTAGCTGGGGCCAACGTCCTGACTTTC CASTLVAGANVLTF
TRBD2 TRBJ2-3 . TRBV28 TGTGCCAGCGGGGAAGCGGGAGCGGATACGCAGTATTTT CASGEAGADTQYF
TRBD1 TRBJ1-6 . TRBV10-3 TGTGCCATCAGTGTGGAGGACAGGGGTTCACCCCTCCACTTT CAISVEDRGSPLHF
. TRBJ2-7 once TRBV21-1 TGTGCCAGCAGCAAAGATCATTGGACAGGGCTGTACGAGCAGTACTTC CASSKDHWTGLYEQYF
. TRBJ1-2 . TRBV6-5 TGTGCCAGCAGCCTCCAGAGGACAGCCCCATATGGCTACACCTTC CASSLQRTAPYGYTF
TRBD1 TRBJ2-3 once TRBV5-8 TGTGCCAGCAGCTTTGACAGGGAGGATACGCAGTATTTT CASSFDREDTQYF
. TRBJ1-4 . TRBV5-1 TGCGCCAGCAGCAGGACTCCAACTAATGAAAAACTGTTTTTT CASSRTPTNEKLFF
TRBD1 TRBJ1-1 . TRBV7-9 TGTGCCAGCAGCTCGCCCTCGACAGGGTCCCCCTTTGAAGCTTTCTTT CASSSPSTGSPFEAFF